These 7 T cell receptor beta chains originate from one sample sequenced in a study of cytomegalovirus exposure and HLA in healthy donors. The PCR ran on 60 Vbeta and 13 Jbeta primers. The repertoire was sequenced with immunoSEQ multiplex PCR; TCRdb's copy has only in-frame clones and lacks some. This sample carries about 52,000 clones, around 66% of them seen once, and the ten largest clones take 2.5% to 3%. The material sequenced was PBMCs. The receptor source for this set is a man aged 18 to 30 in good health and CMV-seronegative.

The chain has TRBV20-1 and TRBJ2-7; no reliable D call. Trimming left V 6 bases short and J 4 bases short, with 10 bases between. CDR3 length: 11 residues. The germline CDR1 and CDR2 sequences are DFQATT and SNEGSKA (reference sequence). In DNA, the CDR3 is TGCAGTGCCACGACAATTTACGAGCAGTACTTC. It yields the protein CSATTIYEQYF.

The chain employs TRBV29-1 and TRBJ2-2; D may be TRBD2 (5 bases). Germline V gene sequence: CDR1 SQVTM, CDR2 ANQGSEA. Trimming cost V 3 bases and J 7 bases, with 9 bases left between them. This CDR3 is built from 12 residues. CDR3 bases: TGCAGCGTTGAGACCGGGAACGGGGAGCTGTTTTTT. Amino acids: CSVETGNGELFF.

This clone occurred once. This rearrangement joins TRBV9 to TRBJ2-3; D is unclear. V was shortened by 1 base and J by 0 bases, with 9 bases between the two germline ends. From germline, CDR1 is SGDLS and CDR2 YYNGEE. The length of the CDR3 is 15 residues. The CDR3 DNA is TGTGCCAGCAGCGTAAGTCAGACTAGCACAGATACGCAGTATTTT. This gives the protein CASSVSQTSTDTQYF.

The rearrangement joins TRBV20-1 to TRBJ2-3; unclear D gene. This CDR3 is built from 11 residues. The V and J ends lost 6 bases and 2 bases respectively, with 6 bases between them. Germline V gene sequence: CDR1 DFQATT, CDR2 SNEGSKA (reference sequence). The CDR3 reads CSAGHTDTQYF. Written as DNA, the CDR3 is TGCAGTGCGGGCCACACAGATACGCAGTATTTT.

The gene calls are TRBV7-8 and TRBJ1-1; 12 bases are a match to TRBD1. Germline CDR1 and CDR2: SGHVS and FQNEAQ. The trim removed 5 bases at V and 12 bases at J, leaving 7 bases unmatched. The CDR3 covers 13 residues. This CDR3 reads CASSIGTGGETFF. The DNA for the CDR3 is TGTGCCAGCAGCATCGGGACAGGGGGCGAGACTTTCTTT.

The chain has TRBV20-1 and TRBJ1-1, with D unclear. Trimming pared 6 bases from V and 4 bases from J, leaving 9 bases between. Germline CDR1 is DFQATT and CDR2 is SNEGSKA (reference sequence). This CDR3 spans 11 amino acids. DNA for the CDR3: TGCAGTGCCATCCCCGGCACTGAAGCTTTCTTT. As protein: CSAIPGTEAFF.

This chain uses TRBV10-3 with TRBJ1-5; D possibly corresponds to TRBD1 (6 bases). The CDR3 extends over 13 amino acids. CDR1 is ENHRY and CDR2 is SYGVKD in the germline V gene. Trimming stripped 11 bases from V and 7 bases from J, with 18 bases between. DNA of the CDR3: TGTGCCTCGCAGGGGACCACGGGCCAGCCCCAGCATTTT. Translated, it gives CASQGTTGQPQHF.